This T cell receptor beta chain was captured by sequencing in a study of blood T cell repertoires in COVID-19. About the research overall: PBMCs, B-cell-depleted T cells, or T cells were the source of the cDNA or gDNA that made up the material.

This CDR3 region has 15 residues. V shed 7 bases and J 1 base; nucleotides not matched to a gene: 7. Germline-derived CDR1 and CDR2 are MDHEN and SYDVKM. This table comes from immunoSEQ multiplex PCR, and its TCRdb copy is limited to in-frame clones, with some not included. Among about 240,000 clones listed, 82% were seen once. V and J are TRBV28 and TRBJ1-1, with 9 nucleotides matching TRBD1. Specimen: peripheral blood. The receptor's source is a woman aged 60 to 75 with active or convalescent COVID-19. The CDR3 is CASNTGGGGNTEAFF. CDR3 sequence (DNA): TGTGCCAGCAATACAGGGGGCGGTGGGAACACTGAAGCTTTCTTT.